This T cell receptor (beta chain) comes out of a study of cytomegalovirus exposure and HLA in healthy donors. Concerning this clone: The antigen remains undetermined.

Whole-study findings and limits: A likely sequencing artifact accounted for one observed cluster of highly shared sequence variants. Confirmation was obtained in vitro that a few CMV-associated chains are specific for CMV antigens.

The CDR3 spans 13 residues. Germline assignment: CDR1 SGDLS and CDR2 YYNGEE. V gave up 4 bases and J gave up 3 bases, with 11 bases separating them. PCR amplification relied on 60 Vbeta primers (plus 13 Jbeta primers). Sequenced by immunoSEQ multiplex PCR; TCRdb stores in-frame clones only, minus some. The sample yields tens of thousands of clones, around three quarters seen once. Material for sequencing was PBMCs. V and J are TRBV9 and TRBJ2-7; D is perhaps TRBD2 (5 bases). The sequence derives from a male donor in good health and CMV-seronegative. CDR3 residues: CASSSREGYEQYF. In DNA, the CDR3 is TGTGCCAGCAGCTCCCGAGAGGGCTACGAGCAGTACTTC.